This T cell receptor beta chain appears in the sequencing data of a study of breast tumors, draining lymph nodes, adjacent tissues. TCRdb ran MiXCR on the multiplex PCR reads and lists one entry per CDR3 protein. The sample comprises some 120,000 distinct CDR3 sequences, around 21% of which are singletons, and 2% to 2.5% rests with the top ten. The lymph nodes were axillary draining lymph nodes from breast cancer patients. This clonotype has ten or more counts. Antigen unknown. Study results and caveats: Tumor repertoires ranked between lymph nodes and nontumor tissue in diversity, with V and J gene preferences. Data only fit, rather than demonstrated, lymph node origin of most tumor T cells. Luminal-like breast cancer showed significantly higher tumor–nontumor repertoire similarity than basal-like. The data were judged consistent with most tumor T cells coming from lymph node and expanding in tumor.

This receptor was taken from a female donor with breast cancer. Some clones in this sample may be carry-over from other donors' samples. The source material was axillary lymph node tissue.

CDR3 region: CASSLASRNSPLHF. The CDR3 DNA sequence: TGCGCCAGCAGCTTGGCGAGTCGAAATTCACCCCTCCACTTT. V and J are TRBV5-1 and TRBJ1-6; the D is unclear. CDR3 length: 14 residues. CDR1 is SGHRS, CDR2 YFSETQ, per germline. Trimming removed 0 bases at V and 7 bases at J, with 8 bases between.